Listed here are 27 T cell receptor beta chains from one sample, sequenced in a study of identical twins. TCRdb reprocessed the 5' RACE reads via MiXCR and lists one record per CDR3 protein. This sample has 520,000 or so distinct CDR3 sequences, with less than 25% found just once. These sequences were also reported in another study, on T cells expressing NK-cell markers.

Sample: CD4+ T cells sorted from blood. All receptors come from a young woman in good health.

Points on this clonotype: This could be a read error, since a much larger clone is one nucleotide away. The chain combines TRBV4-3 with TRBJ2-5; possible D gene TRBD2, 5 bases. Germline lookup yields CDR1 LGHNA and CDR2 YSLEER. The CDR3 has 13 amino acids. The CDR3 sequence is CACSLTRQETQYF. The CDR3 DNA reads TGCGCCTGCAGTCTAACTAGACAAGAGACCCAGTACTTC.

This chain connects TRBV5-1 to TRBJ2-7; D ambiguous. This CDR3 contains 14 residues. The V end was cut by 4 bases, the J end by 1 base, with 12 bases between. Germline assignment: CDR1 SGHRS and CDR2 YFSETQ. The CDR3 DNA follows: TGCGCCAGCAGCATGAGCATAGGGTCCTACGAGCAGTACTTC. It codes for CASSMSIGSYEQYF. The full variable domain, its missing parts supplied by reference TRBV5-1 and TRBJ2-7, is KAGVTQTPRYLIKTRGQQVTLSCSPISGHRSVSWYQQTPGQGLQFLFEYFSETQRNKGNFPGRFSGRQFSNSRSEMNVSTLELGDSALYLCASSMSIGSYEQYFGPGTRLTVT.

This clonotype has a handful of counts. The junction differs from germline at one of its ends, possibly a read error. The chain joins TRBV7-2 to TRBJ2-3; 12 bases line up with TRBD2. This CDR3 has 15 residues. Germline V gene lookup returns CDR1 SGHTA and CDR2 FQGNSA. The DNA for the CDR3 is TGTGCCAGCAGCCTAGCGGGAGGGCCGGGAGATACGCAGTATTTT. Translating gives CASSLAGGPGDTQYF.

The chain recombines TRBV20-1 with TRBJ1-2, with 7 nucleotides matching TRBD1. Germline lookup yields CDR1 DFQATT and CDR2 SNEGSKA (reference sequence). Losses at the gene ends were 6 bases for V and 6 bases for J; bases not matched to a gene: 10. The CDR3 spans 13 residues. Here the CDR3 reads CSAQAGTVNGYTF. CDR3 nucleotides: TGCAGTGCCCAAGCCGGGACAGTAAATGGCTACACCTTC.

The gene calls are TRBV20-1 and TRBJ2-7, with D perhaps matching TRBD2 (5 bases). Deletions cut 1 base from V and 4 bases from J, with 11 bases between. The CDR3 consists of 13 residues. CDR1 is DFQATT, CDR2 SNEGSKA, per germline (reference sequence). The CDR3: CSARGRGRYEQYF. The DNA for the CDR3 is TGCAGTGCTAGAGGGAGAGGGCGTTACGAGCAGTACTTC.

This chain joins TRBV9 and TRBJ2-5, with 8 bases that match TRBD2. The ends lost 5 bases at V and 4 bases at J; junction bases unmatched: 4. The CDR3 loop spans 13 amino acids. The germline V gene has CDR1 SGDLS and CDR2 YYNGEE. CDR3 loop: CASSRREGETQYF. Here the CDR3 DNA reads TGTGCCAGCAGTCGCCGGGAGGGAGAGACCCAGTACTTC. Variable domain in full (rest from reference TRBV9 and TRBJ2-5): DSGVTQTPKHLITATGQRVTLRCSPRSGDLSVYWYQQSLDQGLQFLIQYYNGEERAKGNILERFSAQQFPDLHSELNLSSLELGDSALYFCASSRREGETQYFGPGTRLLVL.

V usage is TRBV7-2 and J usage is TRBJ2-4, with D perhaps TRBD1 (5 bases). Trimming stripped 2 bases from V and 9 bases from J, with 20 bases between. There are 16 residues in the CDR3. From germline, CDR1 is SGHTA and CDR2 FQGNSA. The CDR3 reads CASSLSWQGSGGIQYF. The CDR3, as DNA: TGTGCCAGCAGCTTATCCTGGCAGGGAAGTGGTGGCATTCAGTACTTC. Variable domain in full (rest from reference TRBV7-2 and TRBJ2-4): GAGVSQSPSNKVTEKGKDVELRCDPISGHTALYWYRQSLGQGLEFLIYFQGNSAPDKSGLPSDRFSAERTGGSVSTLTIQRTQQEDSAVYLCASSLSWQGSGGIQYFGAGTRLSVL.

The chain recombines TRBV20-1 with TRBJ1-2; 8 bases are a match to TRBD1. The CDR3 runs 15 residues. In germline, CDR1 is DFQATT, CDR2 SNEGSKA (reference sequence). J lost 3 bases, V lost 3 bases, and 9 bases had no gene match. This CDR3 reads CSASRGQGADYGYTF. CDR3 bases: TGCAGTGCTAGCCGGGGGCAGGGGGCAGACTATGGCTACACCTTC.

The chain joins TRBV7-2 to TRBJ2-3; D is unresolved. The CDR3 extends over 13 amino acids. Trimming removed 5 bases at V and 4 bases at J, with 10 bases between. Germline loops: CDR1 SGHTA, CDR2 FQGNSA. In DNA, the CDR3 is TGTGCCAGCAGCCCCAAATACCCAGATACGCAGTATTTT. Its translation: CASSPKYPDTQYF.

This chain uses TRBV18 with TRBJ1-5; tentatively, D is TRBD1 (5 bases). This CDR3 spans 14 amino acids. CDR1 KGHSH and CDR2 LQKENI come from the germline V gene. V lost 2 bases and J 8 bases, leaving 13 bases between the germline ends. The CDR3 loop reads CASSPSAGPEPQHF. The CDR3 nucleotides read TGTGCCAGCTCACCATCAGCAGGGCCAGAGCCCCAGCATTTT.

The CDR3 coding sequence is TGCAGTGCGAAGACGCCCGATACGCAGTATTTT. It encodes CSAKTPDTQYF. The gene calls are TRBV20-1 and TRBJ2-3; no reliable D call. The germline gives CDR1 DFQATT, CDR2 SNEGSKA (reference sequence). Trimming cost V 6 bases and J 6 bases, with 10 bases left between them. CDR3 size: 11 residues.

This clonotype was recorded many times. CDR3 in amino acids: CASSESSYEQYF. CDR3 nucleotides: TGTGCCAGCAGTGAATCCTCCTACGAGCAGTACTTC. The chain uses TRBV6-1 and TRBJ2-7; D ambiguous. CDR3 length: 12 residues. Deletions cut 2 bases from V and 0 bases from J, with 2 bases between. The germline gives CDR1 MNHNS, CDR2 SASEGT.

In this sample, this clonotype turned up many times. The rearrangement uses TRBV27 and TRBJ1-2; no clear D gene. V lost 6 bases and J 1 base, leaving 9 bases between the germline ends. The CDR3 loop spans 13 amino acids. Germline CDR1 reads MNHEY; CDR2 reads SMNVEV (reference sequence). The CDR3 loop reads CASSEPRNYGYTF. The CDR3 nucleotides are TGTGCCAGCAGCGAACCCCGTAACTATGGCTACACCTTC.

This clonotype appeared a few times. The chain recombines TRBV5-6 with TRBJ2-7; TRBD1 might be the D (8 bases). The CDR3 spans 14 residues. Germline CDR1 SGHDT, CDR2 YYEEEE. The V end was cut by 5 bases, the J end by 3 bases, with 15 bases between. The CDR3 nucleotides are TGTGCCAGCAGAAAAACAGGGGGGGACTACGAGCAGTACTTC. Encoded protein: CASRKTGGDYEQYF.

This clonotype was seen only a few times. The chain combines TRBV10-3 with TRBJ1-1; TRBD1 aligns across 7 bases. V shed 8 bases and J 5 bases; nucleotides not matched to a gene: 14. Germline CDR1 reads ENHRY; CDR2 reads SYGVKD. The CDR3 covers 15 residues. The CDR3, as DNA: TGTGCCATCGGACCAAGACAGGGAGGGGAGACTGAAGCTTTCTTT. It specifies CAIGPRQGGETEAFF.

This chain joins TRBV12-5 and TRBJ2-7; 7 bases are a match to TRBD2. Germline trimming cut 5 bases from V and 3 bases from J; bases unmatched to any gene: 10. Looked up from germline, CDR1 is LGHNT and CDR2 is FRNRAP. CDR3 size: 15 residues. The CDR3 is CASGPDRGGSYEQYF. The CDR3, as DNA: TGTGCTAGTGGTCCCGATAGAGGCGGGAGCTACGAGCAGTACTTC. The variable domain in full, with the rest retrieved from reference TRBV12-5 and TRBJ2-7, is DARVTQTPRHKVTEMGQEVTMRCQPILGHNTVFWYRQTMMQGLELLAYFRNRAPLDDSGMPKDRFSAEMPDATLATLKIQPSEPRDSAVYFCASGPDRGGSYEQYFGPGTRLTVT.

The rearrangement joins TRBV5-4 to TRBJ2-6; 9 bases are a match to TRBD1. The length of the CDR3 is 16 residues. With V trimmed by 2 bases and J by 3 bases, 3 bases remained unmatched. From germline, CDR1 is SGHNT and CDR2 YYREEE (reference sequence). DNA for the CDR3: TGTGCCAGCAGCTTTACAGGGGGCGGTGGGGCCAACGTCCTGACTTTC. Its protein product is CASSFTGGGGANVLTF.

At least ten counts were recorded for this clonotype. The chain uses TRBV6-5 and TRBJ1-1; D gene ambiguous. V lost 7 bases and J lost 13, with 19 bases in between. The length of the CDR3 is 12 residues. Germline V gene sequence: CDR1 MNHEY, CDR2 SVGAGI. CDR3 DNA sequence: TGTGCCAGCACATCCTCTGGCGGACGGGATTTCTTT. It yields the protein CASTSSGGRDFF.

This clonotype was recorded once. V usage is TRBV5-1 and J usage is TRBJ2-5; D unresolved. The V and J ends lost 1 base and 3 bases respectively, with 10 bases between them. The germline V gene encodes CDR1 SGHRS and CDR2 YFSETQ. The CDR3 runs to 14 residues. CDR3 DNA sequence: TGCGCCAGCAGCTTGTTAACAGCCGAAGAGACCCAGTACTTC. Translation gives CASSLLTAEETQYF. Full variable domain (outside the CDR3, taken from reference TRBV5-1 and TRBJ2-5): KAGVTQTPRYLIKTRGQQVTLSCSPISGHRSVSWYQQTPGQGLQFLFEYFSETQRNKGNFPGRFSGRQFSNSRSEMNVSTLELGDSALYLCASSLLTAEETQYFGPGTRLLVL.

This clonotype showed up just a few times. The CDR3 here is CASSQDRRRVLETQYF. CDR3 nucleotides: TGTGCCAGCAGCCAAGATCGCCGGCGGGTATTAGAGACCCAGTACTTC. The chain recombines TRBV3-1 with TRBJ2-5; TRBD2 might be the D (5 bases). Trimming shortened V by 0 bases and J by 4 bases, and 15 bases separated the two germline ends. CDR1 and CDR2 (germline): LGHDT, YNNKEL (reference sequence). CDR3 size: 16 residues.

This clonotype was seen only a few times. The chain combines TRBV5-1 with TRBJ1-1; 9 bases fit TRBD1. Germline V gene data show CDR1 as SGHRS and CDR2 as YFSETQ. CDR3 length: 15 amino acids. V gave up 4 bases and J gave up 4 bases; unmatched junction bases: 8. The CDR3 region is CASSPGGTGTTEAFF. In DNA, the CDR3 is TGCGCCAGCAGCCCGGGGGGGACAGGGACCACTGAAGCTTTCTTT.

This clonotype was counted between two and nine times. The chain combines TRBV7-2 with TRBJ2-7; 7 nucleotides line up with TRBD2. V shed 5 bases, J shed 1 base, and the junction held 8 bases outside the gene matches. Germline V gene sequence: CDR1 SGHTA, CDR2 FQGNSA. The CDR3 has 15 residues. CDR3: CASSPRGRGSYEQYF. The DNA for the CDR3 is TGTGCCAGCAGCCCCCGAGGGAGGGGATCCTACGAGCAGTACTTC.

This chain uses TRBV5-5 with TRBJ1-1; no clear D gene. Trimming took off 4 bases at V and 1 base at J, with 17 bases between the two ends. Germline lookup yields CDR1 SGHKS and CDR2 YYEKEE (reference sequence). The CDR3 has 16 residues. Written as DNA, the CDR3 is TGTGCCAGCAGCATGGGCCGGGGTCGGCCGAACACTGAAGCTTTCTTT. Protein sequence: CASSMGRGRPNTEAFF.

The V and J genes are TRBV21-1 and TRBJ1-1; the D call in the table, TRBD1, was not verified against the DNA. TRBV21-1 is a known pseudogene. CDR3 length equals 15 residues. Written as DNA, the CDR3 is TGTGCCAGCAGCATTGGCGGACAGCGGAACACTGAAGCTTTCTTT. Translating gives CASSIGGQRNTEAFF.

There are a few counts of this clonotype. This sequence joins TRBV6-5 and TRBJ1-4, with D possibly TRBD1 on 6 matching bases. The length of the CDR3 is 16 residues. Between the trimmed V and J ends, which lost 2 bases and 0 bases, there was a span of 10 bases. Germline V gene lookup returns CDR1 MNHEY and CDR2 SVGAGI. CDR3 coding DNA: TGTGCCAGCAGTTACGGGACACTTGCAACTAATGAAAAACTGTTTTTT. Amino acids: CASSYGTLATNEKLFF.

This clonotype was recorded many times. One end of the junction is discordant with germline, which a read error may explain. J is TRBJ1-1 and V is TRBV18; D gene unclear. Germline V gene data show CDR1 as KGHSH and CDR2 as LQKENI. The CDR3 covers 14 residues. CDR3 nucleotides: TGCGCCAGCAGCCCGTCGGGAATGAACACTGAAGCTTTCTTT. Residues: CASSPSGMNTEAFF.

This clonotype was detected a few times. This rearrangement joins TRBV5-6 to TRBJ2-6, with D possibly being TRBD1 or TRBD2 (5 bases each). V lost 0 bases and J 0 bases, leaving 13 bases between the germline ends. Looked up from germline, CDR1 is SGHDT and CDR2 is YYEEEE. This CDR3 spans 18 amino acids. CDR3 residues: CASSLVGTLSSGANVLTF. DNA of the CDR3: TGTGCCAGCAGCTTGGTGGGGACCCTCAGCTCTGGGGCCAACGTCCTGACTTTC.